The rows below give T cell receptor beta chains drawn from one sample of a study of blood T cell repertoires in COVID-19. TCRdb's copy holds only in-frame clones and misses some; the assay was immunoSEQ multiplex PCR. This sample has 180,000 or so clones; around four fifths occur once, and the top ten carry 6.9%. Sequencing used peripheral blood. The receptor set was obtained from a human donor with acute or convalescent COVID-19. The donor label of this sample is uncertain. Both conserved end residues are part of each CDR3. The D gene is left open where the match is weak. Not every row has a clone size; where given, it reads once, few, many or a size class.

size,J,V,D,DNA,CDR3
-,TRBJ2-2,TRBV4-3,TRBD1,TGCGCCAGCAGCCAAGGTCACCGGGACAGGGGACGGACCGGGGAGCTGTTTTTT,CASSQGHRDRGRTGELFF
-,TRBJ1-2,TRBV7-9,TRBD1,TGTGCCAGCAGCCCACCGGGACAGGGGACCTATGGCTACACCTTC,CASSPPGQGTYGYTF
-,TRBJ1-6,TRBV5-1,-,TGCGCCAGCAGCCCGGGGTCACTTAATAATTCACCCCTCCACTTT,CASSPGSLNNSPLHF
-,TRBJ1-6,TRBV12-3/TRBV12-4,-,TGTGCCAGCAGTGAGGTGGTCAATTCACCCCTCCACTTT,CASSEVVNSPLHF
-,TRBJ2-3,TRBV19,TRBD1,TGTGCCAGTACCGACCCTAGGGACAGGGGCACAGATACGCAGTATTTT,CASTDPRDRGTDTQYF
-,TRBJ2-3,TRBV6-5,-,TGTGCCAGCGGGAACAGGGACACAGATACGCAGTATTTT,CASGNRDTDTQYF
once,TRBJ2-2,TRBV4-2,-,TGTGCCAGCAGCCAAGAACCAGGGTTACCCGGGGAGCTGTTTTTT,CASSQEPGLPGELFF
-,TRBJ2-3,TRBV11-2,-,TGTGCCAGCAGCTTAGTATATGGCAATCCAGATACGCAGTATTTT,CASSLVYGNPDTQYF
-,TRBJ1-1,TRBV15,TRBD1,TGTGCCACCAGCAGGGGGCAGGGGGAAAGAACTGAAGCTTTCTTT,CATSRGQGERTEAFF
few,TRBJ1-6,TRBV10-2,-,TGCGCCAGCAGTGAGGCAGGCTATTCACCCCTCCACTTT,CASSEAGYSPLHF
-,TRBJ2-1,TRBV6-4,TRBD1,TGTGCCAGCAAAGCAGGACAGGGGGCTAACAATGAGCAGTTCTTC,CASKAGQGANNEQFF
-,TRBJ2-1,TRBV5-6,TRBD2,TGTGCCAGCAGCTCACGGACTAGCGGCACATACAATGAGCAGTTCTTC,CASSSRTSGTYNEQFF
-,TRBJ1-1,TRBV6-5,-,TGTGCCAGCAGTTACCCGGGACTGACGAACACTGAAGCTTTCTTT,CASSYPGLTNTEAFF
-,TRBJ2-7,TRBV4-1,TRBD2,TGCGCCAGCAGCCAAGGGACTAGCCAGGCCACCTACGAGCAGTACTTC,CASSQGTSQATYEQYF
once,TRBJ1-1,TRBV7-2,-,TGTGCCAGCAGCTTAGTAGTGAACACTGAAGCTTTCTTT,CASSLVVNTEAFF
-,TRBJ2-1,TRBV10-3,-,TGTGCCATCAGTGGAGGTTTGGCGTACAATGAGCAGTTCTTC,CAISGGLAYNEQFF
-,TRBJ2-7,TRBV7-8,TRBD2,TGTGCCAGCAGCTTAGCACCCACTAGCGGACCCACCTACGAGCAGTACTTC,CASSLAPTSGPTYEQYF